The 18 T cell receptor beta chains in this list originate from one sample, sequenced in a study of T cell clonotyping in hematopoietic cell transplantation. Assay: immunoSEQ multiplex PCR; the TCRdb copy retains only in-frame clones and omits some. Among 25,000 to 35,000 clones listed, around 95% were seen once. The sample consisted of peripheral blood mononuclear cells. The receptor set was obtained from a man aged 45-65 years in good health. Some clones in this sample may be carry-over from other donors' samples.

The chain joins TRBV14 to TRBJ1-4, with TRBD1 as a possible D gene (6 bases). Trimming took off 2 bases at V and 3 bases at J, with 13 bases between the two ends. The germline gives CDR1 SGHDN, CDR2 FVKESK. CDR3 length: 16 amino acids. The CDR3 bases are TGTGCCAGCAGCCAACAAAACAGGGTTCCTAATGAAAAACTGTTTTTT. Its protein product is CASSQQNRVPNEKLFF.

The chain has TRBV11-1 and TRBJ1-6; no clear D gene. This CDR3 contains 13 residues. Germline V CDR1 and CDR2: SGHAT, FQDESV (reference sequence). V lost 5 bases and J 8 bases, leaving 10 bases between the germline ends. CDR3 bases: TGTGCCAGCAGCATAAACAGTGATTCACCCCTCCACTTT. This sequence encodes CASSINSDSPLHF.

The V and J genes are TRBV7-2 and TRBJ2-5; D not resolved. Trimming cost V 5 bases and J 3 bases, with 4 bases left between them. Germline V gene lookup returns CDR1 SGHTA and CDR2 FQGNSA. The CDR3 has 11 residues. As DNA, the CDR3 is TGTGCCAGCAGCCCGAAAGAGACCCAGTACTTC. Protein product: CASSPKETQYF.

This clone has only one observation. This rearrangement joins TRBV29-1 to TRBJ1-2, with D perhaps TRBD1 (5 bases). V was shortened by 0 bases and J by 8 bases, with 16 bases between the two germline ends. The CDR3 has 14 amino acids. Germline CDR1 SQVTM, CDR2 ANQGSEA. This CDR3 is CSVEDLGGSRGYTF. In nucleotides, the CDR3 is TGCAGCGTTGAAGATCTGGGGGGGTCTAGGGGCTACACCTTC.

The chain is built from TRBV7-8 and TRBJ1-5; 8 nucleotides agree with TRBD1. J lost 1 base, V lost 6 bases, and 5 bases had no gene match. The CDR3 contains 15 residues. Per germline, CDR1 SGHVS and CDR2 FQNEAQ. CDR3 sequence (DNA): TGTGCCAGCAGGGCAGACAGGGGAAGCAATCAGCCCCAGCATTTT. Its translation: CASRADRGSNQPQHF. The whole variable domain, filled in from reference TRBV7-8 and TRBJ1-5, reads GAGVSQSPRYKVAKRGQDVALRCDPISGHVSLFWYQQALGQGPEFLTYFQNEAQLDKSGLPSDRFFAERPEGSVSTLKIQRTQQEDSAVYLCASRADRGSNQPQHFGDGTRLSIL.

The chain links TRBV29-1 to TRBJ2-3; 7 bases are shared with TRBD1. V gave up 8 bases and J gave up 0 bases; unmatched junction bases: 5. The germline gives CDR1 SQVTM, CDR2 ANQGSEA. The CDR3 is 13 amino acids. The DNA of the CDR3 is TGCAGCTGTACAGGGGCGAGCACAGATACGCAGTATTTT. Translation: CSCTGASTDTQYF.

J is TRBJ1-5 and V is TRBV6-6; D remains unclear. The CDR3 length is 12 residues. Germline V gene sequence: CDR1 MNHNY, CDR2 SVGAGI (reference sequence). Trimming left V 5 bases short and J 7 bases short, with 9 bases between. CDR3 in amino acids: CASSAPVQPQHF. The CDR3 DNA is TGTGCCAGCAGTGCCCCCGTGCAGCCCCAGCATTTT.

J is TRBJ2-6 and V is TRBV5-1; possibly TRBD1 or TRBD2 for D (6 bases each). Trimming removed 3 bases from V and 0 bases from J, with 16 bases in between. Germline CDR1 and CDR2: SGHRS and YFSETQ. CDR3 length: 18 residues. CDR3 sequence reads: CASSYRGGLYSGANVLTF. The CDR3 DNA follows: TGCGCCAGCAGCTACCGTGGGGGGCTCTACTCTGGGGCCAACGTCCTGACTTTC. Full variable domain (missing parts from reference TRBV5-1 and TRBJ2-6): KAGVTQTPRYLIKTRGQQVTLSCSPISGHRSVSWYQQTPGQGLQFLFEYFSETQRNKGNFPGRFSGRQFSNSRSEMNVSTLELGDSALYLCASSYRGGLYSGANVLTFGAGSRLTVL.

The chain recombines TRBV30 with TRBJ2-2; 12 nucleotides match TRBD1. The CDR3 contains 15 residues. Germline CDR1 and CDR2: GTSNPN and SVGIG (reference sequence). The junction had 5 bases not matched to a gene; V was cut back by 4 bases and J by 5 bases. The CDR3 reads CAWKGQGAGTGELFF. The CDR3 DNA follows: TGTGCCTGGAAGGGACAGGGGGCTGGGACCGGGGAGCTGTTTTTT.

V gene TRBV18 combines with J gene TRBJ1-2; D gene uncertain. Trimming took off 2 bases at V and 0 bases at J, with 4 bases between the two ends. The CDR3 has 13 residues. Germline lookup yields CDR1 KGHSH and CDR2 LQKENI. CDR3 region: CASSPDSNYGYTF. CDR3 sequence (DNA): TGTGCCAGCTCACCAGACTCTAACTATGGCTACACCTTC.

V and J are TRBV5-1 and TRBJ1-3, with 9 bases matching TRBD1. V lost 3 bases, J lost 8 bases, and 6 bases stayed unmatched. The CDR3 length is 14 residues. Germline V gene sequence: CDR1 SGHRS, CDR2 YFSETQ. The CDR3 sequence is CASSSGTGIDTIYF. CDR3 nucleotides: TGCGCCAGCAGCTCCGGGACAGGGATAGACACCATATATTTT.

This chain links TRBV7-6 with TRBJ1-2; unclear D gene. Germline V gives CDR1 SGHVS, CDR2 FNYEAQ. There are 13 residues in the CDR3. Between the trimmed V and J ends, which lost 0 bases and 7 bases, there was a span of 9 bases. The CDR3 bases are TGTGCCAGCAGCTTAGCGCTAGGTGCTGGCTACACCTTC. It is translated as CASSLALGAGYTF. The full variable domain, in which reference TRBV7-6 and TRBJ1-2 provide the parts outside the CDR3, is GAGVSQSPRYKVTKRGQDVALRCDPISGHVSLYWYRQALGQGPEFLTYFNYEAQQDKSGLPNDRFSAERPEGSISTLTIQRTEQRDSAMYRCASSLALGAGYTFGSGTRLTVV.

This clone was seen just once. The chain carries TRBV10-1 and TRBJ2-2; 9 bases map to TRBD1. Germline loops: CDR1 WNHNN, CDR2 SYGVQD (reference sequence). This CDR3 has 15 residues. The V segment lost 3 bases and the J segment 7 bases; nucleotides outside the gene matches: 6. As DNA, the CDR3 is TGCGCCAGCAGTGAAGGGGGGACAGGGTTCGGGGAGCTGTTTTTT. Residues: CASSEGGTGFGELFF.

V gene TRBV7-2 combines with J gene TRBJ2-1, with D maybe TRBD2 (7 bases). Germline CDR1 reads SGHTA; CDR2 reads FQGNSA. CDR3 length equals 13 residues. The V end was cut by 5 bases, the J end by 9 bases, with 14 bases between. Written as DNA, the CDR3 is TGTGCCAGCAGCCCTCAGGGAGGGGGTGAGCAGTTCTTC. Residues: CASSPQGGGEQFF.

CDR3 region: CASSPGQGYGYTF. The CDR3 DNA reads as TGTGCCAGCAGCCCGGGACAGGGCTACGGCTACACCTTC. The V gene is TRBV5-6, the J gene TRBJ1-2, with 9 nucleotides matching TRBD1. The CDR3 is 13 amino acids. The germline V gene encodes CDR1 SGHDT and CDR2 YYEEEE. Unmatched junction bases numbered 6, after V lost 4 bases and J lost 8 bases.

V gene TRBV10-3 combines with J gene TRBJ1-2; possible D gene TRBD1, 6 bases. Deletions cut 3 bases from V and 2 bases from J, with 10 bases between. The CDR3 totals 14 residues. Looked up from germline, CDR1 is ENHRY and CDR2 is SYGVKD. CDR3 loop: CAISDRGRNYGYTF. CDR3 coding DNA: TGTGCCATCAGTGACAGGGGAAGGAACTATGGCTACACCTTC.

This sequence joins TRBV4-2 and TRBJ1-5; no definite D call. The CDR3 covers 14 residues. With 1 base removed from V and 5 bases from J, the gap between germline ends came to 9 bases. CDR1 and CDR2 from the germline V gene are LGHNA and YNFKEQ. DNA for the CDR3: TGTGCCAGCAGCCAAGCCTCCGGGGATCAGCCCCAGCATTTT. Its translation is CASSQASGDQPQHF.

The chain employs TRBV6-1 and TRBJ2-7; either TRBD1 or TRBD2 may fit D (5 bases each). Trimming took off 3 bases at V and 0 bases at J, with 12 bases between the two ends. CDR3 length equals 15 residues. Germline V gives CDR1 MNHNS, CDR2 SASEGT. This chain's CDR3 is CASSDGTASSYEQYF. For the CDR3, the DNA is TGTGCCAGCAGTGATGGGACGGCCAGCTCCTACGAGCAGTACTTC.